Described below is a single TCR beta chain sequence and its context. Antigen: not known. Regarding donors, all were healthy bone marrow donors. The CDR3 spans 16 residues. Germline assignment: CDR1 SGHRS and CDR2 YFSETQ. V was pared by 1 base and J by 2 bases, with 6 bases of the junction left unmatched. This entry is derived from a study of cytomegalovirus exposure and HLA in healthy donors. Study results and limitations: Researchers reported from a later analysis that most CMV-associated TCR beta chains appeared HLA-restricted. A previous analysis found most TCR beta V segments productive roughly 87% or roughly 30% of the time.

The PCR ran on 60 Vbeta and 13 Jbeta primers. Some clones are missing from TCRdb's copy, which holds only in-frame ones; the method was immunoSEQ multiplex PCR. The sample shows around 99,000 clones, less than 85% of them seen only once. The specimen was PBMCs. V usage is TRBV5-1 and J usage is TRBJ2-3; 8 bases line up with TRBD2. The sequence derives from a man aged 18 to 30 in good health and CMV-seronegative. Written as DNA, the CDR3 is TGCGCCAGCAGCTTGTGGCGGGGGGCCAACACAGATACGCAGTATTTT. This codes for CASSLWRGANTDTQYF.